This T cell receptor beta chain was sequenced during a study of blood T cell repertoires in COVID-19. At the level of the study: The United States, Italy and Spain supplied acute and convalescent COVID-19 samples. Sample material is recorded as cDNA or gDNA derived from T cells, B-cell-depleted T cells, or PBMCs.

This CDR3 is 15 amino acids long. Germline V gives CDR1 SNHLY, CDR2 FYNNEI. Trimming left V 6 bases short and J 0 bases short, with 13 bases between. As processed by the authors: Amplification with reference gene primers provided the estimates of nucleated cell counts. Repertoires were generated with immunoSEQ multiplex PCR, while TCRdb's copy carries only in-frame clones and drops some. V and J calls and clone size are given by that table; D and trimming were obtained from the DNA. The sample records some 150,000 clones, around 80% being singletons. The source is a man in his 60s with acute or convalescent COVID-19. This rearrangement joins TRBV2 to TRBJ2-3; possible D gene TRBD2, 6 bases. The sequenced sample was peripheral blood. CDR3 nucleotides: TGTGCCAGCAGCTTGGGGGGATTGAGCACAGATACGCAGTATTTT. Residues: CASSLGGLSTDTQYF. Drawing the rest from reference TRBV2 and TRBJ2-3, the complete variable domain is EPEVTQTPSHQVTQMGQEVILRCVPISNHLYFYWYRQILGQKVEFLVSFYNNEISEKSEIFDDQFSVERPDGSNFTLKIRSTKLEDSAMYFCASSLGGLSTDTQYFGPGTRLTVL.